This T cell receptor beta chain comes out of a study of graft-versus-host responses after intestinal transplantation. For the study at large: Recipients got multivisceral, liver-intestinal, or isolated intestinal transplants. Recipients were all induced with anti-thymocyte globulin, then given tacrolimus and steroids for around three years. Study results and limitations: Circulating GvH clones peaking coincided with falling HvG clones soon after transplant. GvH clones appeared in recipient marrow, some first in ileum or blood.

With respect to this clone: The antigen remains undetermined.

Method: immunoSEQ multiplex PCR; TCRdb's copy keeps in-frame clones and lacks some. This table has fewer than 20,000 clones, 75% to 85% appearing once. The germline V gene has CDR1 SGHDT and CDR2 YYEEEE. Trimming removed 4 bases from V and 6 bases from J; junction bases left unmatched: 10. The CDR3 is made up of 16 amino acids. Investigators treated the graft tissue so that it released intraepithelial and lamina propria lymphocytes. The sample was ileum tissue, taken roughly 98 days after intestinal transplant. The source of this sequence is a human patient who received an intestinal transplant, so some T cells may come from the graft donor. The chain recombines TRBV5-6 with TRBJ1-4; 9 positions match TRBD1. CDR3 in amino acids: CASSQIPGQGHEKLFF. CDR3 sequence (DNA): TGTGCCAGCAGCCAAATACCGGGACAGGGACATGAAAAACTGTTTTTT.